Each of the 30 T cell receptor beta chains below was sequenced from the same sample in a study of identical twins (dated by TCRdb to about 2016). The library was generated by 5' RACE. For sequencing, an Illumina HiSeq 2000 was employed. The public reads were reanalyzed by TCRdb: fastp trimming at Q25, MiXCR alignment, in-frame beta chains only. Identical CDR3 proteins give one entry, which carries the most common genes and DNA. For this sample the table gives some 560,000 distinct CDR3 sequences, of which nearly 10% were detected only once. Of the sample, approximately 3.2% is held by the ten largest clones. The same data also went into a second study, on yellow fever vaccine responses in identical twins.

Sequenced sample: PBMCs. These TCRs come from a woman younger than 35 in good health.

This clonotype was found many times. The germline gene is not matched at one end of the junction; a read error may be the cause. The V and J genes are TRBV29-1 and TRBJ2-3; 7 bases agree with TRBD1. CDR3 length: 14 amino acids. Germline CDR1 is SQVTM and CDR2 is ANQGSEA. The CDR3 loop reads CSVQDRVRTDTQYF. The CDR3 nucleotides read TGCAGCGTTCAAGACAGGGTCAGGACAGATACGCAGTATTTT.

The J gene is TRBJ2-2, the V gene TRBV20-1; 12 positions agree with TRBD2. Per the germline V gene, CDR1 is DFQATT and CDR2 is SNEGSKA (reference sequence). This CDR3 has 16 amino acids. V trimming: 5 bases; J trimming: 6 bases; junction bases outside the gene matches: 10. The CDR3: CSAQTSGGPPAGELFF. CDR3 DNA sequence: TGCAGTGCTCAGACTAGCGGGGGCCCCCCGGCCGGGGAGCTGTTTTTT.

There are many counts of this clonotype. CDR3 sequence (DNA): TGTGCCAGCAGAGAACTAGCGGGGTCGCCAGATACGCAGTATTTT. This translates into CASRELAGSPDTQYF. The chain uses TRBV28 and TRBJ2-3; 10 nucleotides agree with TRBD2. There are 15 residues in the CDR3. Germline assignment: CDR1 MDHEN and CDR2 SYDVKM. V shed 6 bases, J shed 4 bases, and the junction held 7 bases outside the gene matches.

This clonotype was counted many times. This chain uses TRBV28 with TRBJ2-1; TRBD2 aligns across 13 bases. The V and J ends lost 8 bases and 6 bases, in that order; junction bases with no gene match: 1. Germline CDR1 reads MDHEN; CDR2 reads SYDVKM. CDR3 size: 13 residues. The CDR3, as DNA: TGTGCCAGCCGGACTAGCGGGAGCAATGAGCAGTTCTTC. Encoded protein: CASRTSGSNEQFF.

At least ten counts were recorded for this clonotype. This CDR3 is CASSQTGEVQPQHF. The CDR3 DNA sequence: TGCGCCAGCAGCCAGACAGGGGAGGTTCAGCCCCAGCATTTT. The gene calls are TRBV5-1 and TRBJ1-5, with 8 nucleotides matching TRBD1. Trimming cost V 4 bases and J 6 bases; bases outside gene matches: 6. The CDR3 runs to 14 residues. From germline, CDR1 is SGHRS and CDR2 YFSETQ.

This clonotype was counted a few times. The chain recombines TRBV6-6 with TRBJ2-1; weak D call: TRBD1 (5 bases). Germline lookup yields CDR1 MNHNY and CDR2 SVGAGI (reference sequence). The CDR3 sequence is 13 residues long. Trimming pared 7 bases from V and 9 bases from J, leaving 16 bases between. The chain's CDR3 is CASTSGPTVEQFF. The CDR3 nucleotides are TGTGCCAGCACCTCAGGGCCCACTGTTGAGCAGTTCTTC.

This clonotype was seen repeatedly, ten times or more. The gene calls are TRBV5-1 and TRBJ2-7; D remains unclear. CDR3 length: 14 amino acids. Germline V gene lookup returns CDR1 SGHRS and CDR2 YFSETQ. V lost 0 bases and J 2 bases, leaving 9 bases between the germline ends. The CDR3 nucleotides are TGCGCCAGCAGCTTGGAAACGGTAACCTACGAGCAGTACTTC. Residues: CASSLETVTYEQYF. Complete variable domain (other parts from reference TRBV5-1 and TRBJ2-7): KAGVTQTPRYLIKTRGQQVTLSCSPISGHRSVSWYQQTPGQGLQFLFEYFSETQRNKGNFPGRFSGRQFSNSRSEMNVSTLELGDSALYLCASSLETVTYEQYFGPGTRLTVT.

This sequence joins TRBV29-1 and TRBJ1-4; D unclear. Germline V gene lookup returns CDR1 SQVTM and CDR2 ANQGSEA. The length of the CDR3 is 14 residues. V lost 7 bases and J 3 bases, leaving 15 bases between the germline ends. Written as DNA, the CDR3 is TGCAGCGGCGGATATGGCGAGGCTAATGAAAAACTGTTTTTT. Its protein product is CSGGYGEANEKLFF. Filled out from reference TRBV29-1 and TRBJ1-4, the complete variable domain reads SAVISQKPSRDICQRGTSLTIQCQVDSQVTMMFWYRQQPGQSLTLIATANQGSEATYESGFVIDKFPISRPNLTFSTLTVSNMSPEDSSIYLCSGGYGEANEKLFFGSGTQLSVL.

The chain joins TRBV14 to TRBJ2-7; maybe TRBD1 (6 bases). Germline loops: CDR1 SGHDN, CDR2 FVKESK. The CDR3 is 15 residues long. V lost 4 bases, J lost 3 bases, and 16 bases lay in between. CDR3 protein: CASSRMTGLFYEQYF. The CDR3 region has the DNA TGTGCCAGCAGCCGCATGACAGGTTTATTCTACGAGCAGTACTTC.

A word on this clonotype: A much larger clone is a single base away; this may be a read error. This sequence joins TRBV6-4 and TRBJ2-1; no clear D. This CDR3 comprises 13 residues. Per germline, CDR1 MRHNA and CDR2 SNTAGT. The CDR3 spells CASSDSSRYEQIF. The CDR3 region has the DNA TGTGCCAGCAGTGACTCGAGTCGGTATGAGCAGATCTTC.

The rearrangement links TRBV20-1 to TRBJ1-5; D uncertain. With 3 bases removed from V and 2 bases from J, the gap between germline ends came to 11 bases. The CDR3 sequence is 14 residues long. Germline CDR1 DFQATT, CDR2 SNEGSKA (reference sequence). The CDR3 nucleotides are TGCAGTGCTAGCGGGGTGATCGGCAATCAGCCCCAGCATTTT. Translated: CSASGVIGNQPQHF.

This clonotype was recorded at least ten times. The V and J genes are TRBV10-3 and TRBJ1-1; D not resolved. Germline V gene lookup returns CDR1 ENHRY and CDR2 SYGVKD. The CDR3 has 14 amino acids. The ends were cut back, 2 bases at V and 2 bases at J, with 9 bases in the middle. CDR3 coding DNA: TGTGCCATCAGTGAGCTGGACGGTAACACTGAAGCTTTCTTT. Its translation is CAISELDGNTEAFF.

This chain joins TRBV28 and TRBJ1-5; a possible D gene is TRBD1 (5 bases). CDR3 length equals 13 residues. Germline lookup yields CDR1 MDHEN and CDR2 SYDVKM. V was trimmed by 8 bases and J by 1 base, leaving 9 bases between them. CDR3 sequence reads: CASWRGSNQPQHF. The CDR3 coding sequence is TGTGCCAGCTGGCGGGGGAGCAATCAGCCCCAGCATTTT.

There are many counts of this clonotype. The CDR3, as DNA: TGTGCCAGCAGTGACAGGGGCACAGATACGCAGTATTTT. It translates to CASSDRGTDTQYF. The chain employs TRBV6-4 and TRBJ2-3; D not resolved. The V end lost 2 bases, the J end lost 1 base, and 4 bases lay between the germline ends. This CDR3 spans 13 amino acids. Germline V lookup: CDR1 MRHNA, CDR2 SNTAGT.

This clonotype has more than one count but fewer than ten. This sequence joins TRBV5-1 and TRBJ1-2; possible D gene TRBD1, 5 bases. The CDR3 runs 15 residues. Between the trimmed V and J ends, which lost 3 bases and 5 bases, there was a span of 17 bases. Per germline, CDR1 SGHRS and CDR2 YFSETQ. As DNA, the CDR3 is TGCGCCAGCAGCTCGGGACCGCTGGGGGAGTATGGCTACACCTTC. Its translation is CASSSGPLGEYGYTF. Together with reference TRBV5-1 and TRBJ1-2, the CDR3 gives the full variable domain: KAGVTQTPRYLIKTRGQQVTLSCSPISGHRSVSWYQQTPGQGLQFLFEYFSETQRNKGNFPGRFSGRQFSNSRSEMNVSTLELGDSALYLCASSSGPLGEYGYTFGSGTRLTVV.

The chain combines TRBV24-1 with TRBJ2-6, with D unclear. This CDR3 has 15 amino acids. Trimming cost V 3 bases and J 0 bases, with 5 bases left between them. CDR1 is KGHDR and CDR2 is SFDVKD in the germline V gene. CDR3 coding DNA: TGTGCCACCAGTGATCCTAACTCTGGGGCCAACGTCCTGACTTTC. Its protein product is CATSDPNSGANVLTF.

This chain links TRBV3-1 with TRBJ2-1, with 12 positions matching TRBD2. This CDR3 is built from 19 residues. Germline V gives CDR1 LGHDT, CDR2 YNNKEL (reference sequence). V lost 0 bases to trimming and J lost 7 bases; unmatched junction nucleotides: 13. CDR3 in DNA: TGTGCCAGCAGCCAAGAGAATGTCCTACTGGGACTAGCGGGTAATGAGCAGTTCTTC. Protein product: CASSQENVLLGLAGNEQFF.

The gene calls are TRBV10-3 and TRBJ2-7; 9 positions agree with TRBD1. Germline V gene lookup returns CDR1 ENHRY and CDR2 SYGVKD. V shed 10 bases and J 2 bases; nucleotides not matched to a gene: 9. This CDR3 region has 14 residues. The CDR3 region has the DNA TGTGCCACCTTTCCCGGGACAGGGACCTACGAGCAGTACTTC. This encodes CATFPGTGTYEQYF.

The rearrangement links TRBV18 to TRBJ2-4; a weak D match, TRBD2 (6 bases). CDR1 is KGHSH and CDR2 is LQKENI in the germline V gene. V was shortened by 3 bases and J by 8 bases, with 8 bases between the two germline ends. The CDR3 contains 12 residues. The CDR3 sequence: CASSPSGDIQYF. The CDR3 nucleotides are TGTGCCAGCTCACCTTCGGGGGACATTCAGTACTTC. Using reference TRBV18 and TRBJ2-4 for the parts outside the CDR3, the full variable domain is NAGVMQNPRHLVRRRGQEARLRCSPMKGHSHVYWYRQLPEEGLKFMVYLQKENIIDESGMPKERFSAEFPKEGPSILRIQQVVRGDSAAYFCASSPSGDIQYFGAGTRLSVL.

The chain's CDR3 is CASSPAAGGSSLDTQYF. As DNA, the CDR3 is TGTGCCAGCAGTCCCGCCGCGGGCGGGAGTTCGTTAGATACGCAGTATTTT. The rearrangement uses TRBV28 and TRBJ2-3; 7 bases are shared with TRBD2. The V segment lost 5 bases and the J segment 5 bases; nucleotides outside the gene matches: 16. The germline gives CDR1 MDHEN, CDR2 SYDVKM. This CDR3 has 17 amino acids.

The chain has TRBV28 and TRBJ2-5, with D perhaps TRBD2 (6 bases). CDR1 is MDHEN, CDR2 SYDVKM, per germline. The ends were cut back, 4 bases at V and 4 bases at J, with 13 bases in the middle. The CDR3 is 14 amino acids. The CDR3 sequence is CASSSTGDLETQYF. The CDR3 nucleotides are TGTGCCAGCAGTTCTACGGGAGATCTAGAGACCCAGTACTTC.

The DNA of the CDR3 is TGTGCCAGCAGCCATCAAGGGGGCCCGACCTACAATGAGCAGTTCTTC. Protein product: CASSHQGGPTYNEQFF. The V call is TRBV12-3 or TRBV12-4, the J call TRBJ2-1; TRBD1 agrees at 7 bases. This CDR3 has 16 amino acids. V lost 6 bases and J lost 2; bases outside the gene matches: 10.

The rearrangement uses TRBV27 and TRBJ2-7, with D perhaps matching TRBD1 (6 bases). CDR1 is MNHEY and CDR2 is SMNVEV in the germline V gene (reference sequence). This CDR3 has 13 residues. Trimming removed 8 bases from V and 5 bases from J, with 16 bases in between. The CDR3 loop is CASGSLDSHEQYF. CDR3 bases: TGTGCCAGCGGGAGCCTGGACAGCCACGAGCAGTACTTC.

The rearrangement uses TRBV29-1 and TRBJ2-7, with D possibly matching TRBD1 (5 bases). Trimming stripped 3 bases from V and 3 bases from J, with 6 bases between. Germline lookup yields CDR1 SQVTM and CDR2 ANQGSEA. The CDR3 contains 11 residues. CDR3 in DNA: TGCAGCGTTGACCAGGGCTACGAGCAGTACTTC. It codes for CSVDQGYEQYF.

In this sample, this clonotype turned up many times. This rearrangement joins TRBV7-9 to TRBJ1-5; no reliable D call. The CDR3 contains 15 residues. With 4 bases removed from V and 0 bases from J, the gap between germline ends came to 10 bases. The V gene's germline CDR1 is SEHNR and CDR2 FQNEAQ (reference sequence). The CDR3 DNA reads TGTGCCAGCAGCTCCCAATTTCCTAGCAATCAGCCCCAGCATTTT. It is translated as CASSSQFPSNQPQHF.

The sample holds a few counts of this clonotype. The V call is TRBV9, the J call TRBJ1-2; D ambiguous. Germline V gene lookup returns CDR1 SGDLS and CDR2 YYNGEE. This CDR3 is built from 14 residues. Trimming shortened V by 4 bases and J by 4 bases, and 14 bases separated the two germline ends. The CDR3 bases are TGTGCCAGCAGCTCCCGGACCTTTAGCTATGGCTACACCTTC. Translation: CASSSRTFSYGYTF. The whole variable domain, filled in from reference TRBV9 and TRBJ1-2, reads DSGVTQTPKHLITATGQRVTLRCSPRSGDLSVYWYQQSLDQGLQFLIQYYNGEERAKGNILERFSAQQFPDLHSELNLSSLELGDSALYFCASSSRTFSYGYTFGSGTRLTVV.

The chain links TRBV2 to TRBJ1-5, with D possibly TRBD1 on 5 matching bases. The CDR3 spans 14 residues. Trimming shortened V by 6 bases and J by 0 bases, and 9 bases separated the two germline ends. CDR1 is SNHLY and CDR2 is FYNNEI in the germline V gene. CDR3 DNA: TGTGCCAGCAGGAAGGGGAATAGCAATCAGCCCCAGCATTTT. Translated, it gives CASRKGNSNQPQHF. The full variable domain, in which reference TRBV2 and TRBJ1-5 provide the parts outside the CDR3, is EPEVTQTPSHQVTQMGQEVILRCVPISNHLYFYWYRQILGQKVEFLVSFYNNEISEKSEIFDDQFSVERPDGSNFTLKIRSTKLEDSAMYFCASRKGNSNQPQHFGDGTRLSIL.

This clonotype was observed a few times. V is TRBV20-1 and J is TRBJ2-2, with D unclear. V lost 3 bases and J lost 4, with 18 bases in between. Germline CDR1 DFQATT, CDR2 SNEGSKA (reference sequence). This CDR3 is built from 16 residues. The CDR3 here is CSASAQHVKGTGELFF. Here the CDR3 DNA reads TGCAGTGCTAGTGCCCAACACGTTAAGGGCACCGGGGAGCTGTTTTTT.

This sequence joins TRBV5-1 and TRBJ2-2; 11 nucleotides agree with TRBD2. The germline CDR1 and CDR2 sequences are SGHRS and YFSETQ. V lost 2 bases, J lost 0 bases, and 6 bases stayed unmatched. CDR3 length: 18 amino acids. The CDR3 spells CASSFAGLADANTGELFF. The CDR3 region has the DNA TGCGCCAGCAGCTTTGCGGGACTAGCGGACGCGAACACCGGGGAGCTGTTTTTT.

V and J are TRBV29-1 and TRBJ2-7; D not resolved. V gave up 0 bases and J gave up 7 bases, with 10 bases separating them. The CDR3 spans 12 residues. Germline V gene lookup returns CDR1 SQVTM and CDR2 ANQGSEA. Written as DNA, the CDR3 is TGCAGCGTTGAAGACACGCCGGAAGAGCAGTACTTC. It specifies CSVEDTPEEQYF.